The following is a T cell receptor beta chain sequence with its context. Its antigen is as yet unknown. A history of autoimmune disease or systemic immunosuppression excluded patients. These data are taken from a study of OX40 agonist ivuxolimab in advanced cancers. Overall study context: Head and neck, renal cell, melanoma or hepatocellular carcinoma were the cancers that dose-escalation patients had. Study observations and caveats: Low levels of normalized T-cell clonal expansion also appeared in some nonresponders.

Only in-frame clones appear in the TCRdb table, and some are missing; sequencing was by immunoSEQ multiplex PCR. Among tens of thousands of clones listed, about 92% were seen once. The receptor was derived from an adult with an advanced solid tumor such as melanoma, head and neck, liver or kidney cancer. The source material was CD4+ or CD8+ T cells sorted from blood, sampled in a trial of the OX40 agonist ivuxolimab.

The CDR3 is CAWSVLGSTLYEQYF. DNA of the CDR3: TGTGCCTGGAGTGTACTTGGGAGCACGCTATACGAGCAGTACTTC. This chain uses TRBV30 with TRBJ2-7, with D perhaps TRBD2 (5 bases). Germline loops: CDR1 GTSNPN, CDR2 SVGIG (reference sequence). This CDR3 region has 15 residues. The V end lost 0 bases, the J end lost 4 bases, and 16 bases lay between the germline ends.